These T cell receptor beta chains were read from a single sample in a study of blood T cell repertoires in COVID-19. TCRdb's copy holds only in-frame clones and misses some; the assay was immunoSEQ multiplex PCR. The sample holds 190,000 or so clones, around 90% seen once. Material for sequencing was peripheral blood. Every receptor here comes from a man in his forties or fifties with active or convalescent COVID-19. Each CDR3 is given with its conserved first and last residue. The D gene is left open where the match is weak. Part of the rows lack a size; the others show once, few, many or a class for expanded clones.

v_call,clone_size,j_call,d_call,cdr3_aa,cdr3_nt
TRBV7-8,NA,TRBJ2-3,TRBD1,CASSIQGEDTQYF,TGTGCCAGCAGCATACAGGGGGAAGATACGCAGTATTTT
TRBV12-3/TRBV12-4,NA,TRBJ1-1,NA,CASSLGQNTEAFF,TGTGCCAGCAGTTTAGGACAGAACACTGAAGCTTTCTTT
TRBV19,NA,TRBJ1-6,NA,CASSISPASSYNSPLHF,TGTGCCAGTAGTATATCGCCCGCGAGCTCCTATAATTCACCCCTCCACTTT
TRBV11-2,NA,TRBJ2-1,TRBD1,CASSFGGTGEVQFF,TGTGCCAGCAGCTTCGGGGGGACAGGGGAGGTGCAGTTCTTC
TRBV21-1,NA,TRBJ2-3,NA,CASSGMTETSTDTQYF,TGTGCCAGCAGCGGTATGACAGAGACTAGCACAGATACGCAGTATTTT
TRBV7-2,NA,TRBJ2-7,TRBD1,CASNPQGAIGEQYF,TGTGCCAGCAACCCCCAGGGGGCGATCGGCGAGCAGTACTTC
TRBV11-3,NA,TRBJ1-3,NA,CASSLAYGPGSSGNTIYF,TGTGCCAGCAGCTTAGCTTACGGACCGGGATCTTCTGGAAACACCATATATTTT
TRBV28,NA,TRBJ2-2,TRBD2,CASSLAGAPNTGELFF,TGTGCCAGCAGTCTAGCGGGGGCTCCGAACACCGGGGAGCTGTTTTTT
TRBV2,NA,TRBJ1-5,TRBD1,CASSDRTGGQPQHF,TGTGCCAGCAGTGACCGGACAGGGGGACAGCCCCAGCATTTT
TRBV30,NA,TRBJ1-1,NA,CAWERGGGNTEAFF,TGTGCCTGGGAACGTGGTGGAGGGAACACTGAAGCTTTCTTT
TRBV28,once,TRBJ1-2,TRBD1,CASRNRDRGPGYTF,TGTGCCAGCAGAAATCGGGACAGGGGGCCTGGCTACACCTTC
TRBV5-5,NA,TRBJ1-5,NA,CASSLAPGSVNQPQHF,TGTGCCAGCAGCTTGGCCCCGGGATCAGTTAATCAGCCCCAGCATTTT
TRBV10-3,NA,TRBJ1-6,TRBD1,CAIGSRQGAFYNSPLHF,TGTGCCATCGGCTCCAGACAGGGGGCTTTCTATAATTCACCCCTCCACTTT
TRBV4-2,once,TRBJ1-4,TRBD1,CASSADRGLGKLFF,TGTGCCAGCAGCGCGGACAGGGGGCTTGGAAAACTGTTTTTT
TRBV27,NA,TRBJ2-3,TRBD2,CASSGWRGGSDTQYF,TGTGCCAGCAGTGGCTGGCGGGGGGGGTCAGATACGCAGTATTTT
TRBV7-9,NA,TRBJ1-4,NA,CASSQGLTNEKLFF,TGTGCCAGCAGCCAGGGTTTAACTAATGAAAAACTGTTTTTT
TRBV4-2,NA,TRBJ2-5,TRBD2,CASSQDPGGHGETQYF,TGTGCCAGCAGCCAAGACCCGGGGGGGCACGGAGAGACCCAGTACTTC
TRBV6-5,NA,TRBJ1-2,NA,CASNNPNTGSGGYTF,TGTGCCAGCAACAATCCTAATACAGGGTCGGGTGGCTACACCTTC
TRBV5-4,NA,TRBJ2-7,TRBD1,CASSLGGQGTYEQYF,TGTGCCAGCAGCTTGGGGGGACAGGGGACCTACGAGCAGTACTTC
TRBV30,NA,TRBJ1-5,NA,CAWSTGGKPQHF,TGTGCCTGGAGTACGGGGGGAAAGCCCCAGCATTTT
TRBV5-5,NA,TRBJ1-5,NA,CASSPPGSNQPQHF,TGTGCCAGCAGTCCCCCAGGGTCCAATCAGCCCCAGCATTTT
TRBV28,NA,TRBJ1-4,TRBD1,CASSPSGGATNEKLFF,TGTGCCAGCAGCCCATCAGGGGGAGCAACTAATGAAAAACTGTTTTTT
TRBV9,NA,TRBJ2-1,NA,CASSVVSGEQFF,TGTGCCAGCAGCGTAGTTTCAGGGGAGCAGTTCTTC
TRBV6-6,NA,TRBJ1-3,NA,CASIHSTGSGNTIYF,TGTGCCAGCATCCATTCGACGGGCTCTGGAAACACCATATATTTT
TRBV12-3/TRBV12-4,once,TRBJ2-1,TRBD1,CASRGQGNNEQFF,TGTGCCAGCAGAGGACAGGGGAACAATGAGCAGTTCTTC
TRBV12-1,few,TRBJ1-6,NA,CASSYGKDLYSPLHF,TGTGCCAGCAGCTACGGGAAAGACTTGTATTCACCCCTCCACTTT
TRBV30,NA,TRBJ1-3,NA,CAWSQNRAFSPRNGNTIYF,TGTGCCTGGAGTCAGAACAGGGCCTTTTCTCCCCGTAACGGAAACACCATATATTTT
TRBV24-1,NA,TRBJ2-5,TRBD2,CATSDPSGAGETQYF,TGTGCCACCAGTGACCCAAGCGGGGCGGGAGAGACCCAGTACTTC
TRBV19,NA,TRBJ1-5,NA,CASSILARDRNYQPQHF,TGTGCCAGTAGTATATTAGCACGCGACAGAAACTATCAGCCCCAGCATTTT
TRBV27,once,TRBJ1-1,TRBD1,CASRGTGEKRAFF,TGTGCCAGCAGGGGGACAGGGGAAAAGAGGGCTTTCTTT
TRBV11-2,NA,TRBJ1-6,NA,CASSSVGGRVSPLHF,TGTGCCAGCAGCTCCGTCGGGGGGCGGGTTTCACCCCTCCACTTT
TRBV3-1/TRBV3-2,NA,TRBJ2-2,TRBD2,CASSPDPGTRSTGELFF,TGTGCCAGCAGCCCCGACCCCGGGACTAGAAGCACCGGGGAGCTGTTTTTT
TRBV5-6,NA,TRBJ2-3,TRBD2,CASTRTSGGTDTQYF,TGTGCCAGCACTAGGACTAGCGGGGGCACAGATACGCAGTATTTT
TRBV21-1,NA,TRBJ2-5,NA,CASSKGGRRVLQETQYF,TGTGCCAGCAGCAAAGGGGGGAGGAGGGTACTCCAAGAGACCCAGTACTTC
TRBV19,NA,TRBJ1-6,NA,CASVERSYNSPLHF,TGTGCCAGTGTCGAGAGGTCCTATAATTCACCCCTCCACTTT
TRBV7-8,NA,TRBJ1-1,NA,CASSSPAKGIGAFF,TGTGCCAGCAGCTCTCCCGCCAAGGGGATTGGAGCTTTCTTT
TRBV4-1,NA,TRBJ1-6,NA,CASSQVVGQRNSPLHF,TGCGCCAGCAGCCAAGTAGTAGGACAGAGGAATTCACCCCTCCACTTT
TRBV2,NA,TRBJ1-1,NA,CASSVQANTEAFF,TGTGCCAGCAGTGTACAGGCAAACACTGAAGCTTTCTTT
TRBV10-2,NA,TRBJ2-5,NA,CASKPGFQETQYF,TGCGCCAGCAAACCGGGATTCCAAGAGACCCAGTACTTC
TRBV11-3,NA,TRBJ2-1,TRBD2,CASSSGTSPYNEQFF,TGTGCCAGCAGCTCCGGGACTAGCCCCTACAATGAGCAGTTCTTC
TRBV28,NA,TRBJ1-6,NA,CASGGRSDSPLHF,TGTGCCAGTGGAGGTAGAAGTGATTCACCCCTCCACTTT
TRBV11-3,NA,TRBJ2-2,TRBD1,CASSVTGTTGELFF,TGTGCCAGCAGCGTGACAGGGACCACCGGGGAGCTGTTTTTT
TRBV19,once,TRBJ1-3,NA,CAGHRGGTGNTIYF,TGTGCCGGTCACCGGGGGGGCACTGGAAACACCATATATTTT
TRBV18,few,TRBJ2-2,NA,CASSLLEGNTGELFF,TGTGCCAGCTCCCTTCTTGAGGGGAACACCGGGGAGCTGTTTTTT
TRBV28,few,TRBJ1-5,NA,CASTRGGKGQPQHF,TGTGCCAGCACAAGGGGTGGTAAAGGACAGCCCCAGCATTTT
TRBV29-1,NA,TRBJ1-2,TRBD1,CSVDPTGGSYGYTF,TGCAGCGTTGACCCGACAGGGGGCTCATATGGCTACACCTTC
TRBV6-5,NA,TRBJ1-2,NA,CASSYSIAQIYGYTF,TGTGCCAGCAGTTACTCGATCGCACAGATCTATGGCTACACCTTC